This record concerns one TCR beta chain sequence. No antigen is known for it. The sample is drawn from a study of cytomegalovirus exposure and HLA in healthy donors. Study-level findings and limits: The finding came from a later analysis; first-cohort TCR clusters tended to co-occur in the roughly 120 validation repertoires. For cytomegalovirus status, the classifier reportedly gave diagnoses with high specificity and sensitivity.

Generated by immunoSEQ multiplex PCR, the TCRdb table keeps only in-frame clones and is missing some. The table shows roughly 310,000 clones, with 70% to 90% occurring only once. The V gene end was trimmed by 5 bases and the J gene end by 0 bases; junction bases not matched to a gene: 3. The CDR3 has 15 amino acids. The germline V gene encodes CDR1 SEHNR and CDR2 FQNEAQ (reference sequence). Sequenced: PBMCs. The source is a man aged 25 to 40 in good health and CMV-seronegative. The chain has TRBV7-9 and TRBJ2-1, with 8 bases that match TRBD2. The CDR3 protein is CASSTLAGSYNEQFF. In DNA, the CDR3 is TGTGCCAGCAGCACCCTAGCGGGCTCCTACAATGAGCAGTTCTTC.